The rows below give T cell receptor beta chains drawn from one sample of a study of blood T cell repertoires in COVID-19. The repertoire was sequenced with immunoSEQ multiplex PCR; TCRdb's copy has only in-frame clones and lacks some. This sample has roughly 520,000 clones, with approximately 87% found just once. Sequencing was carried out using PBMCs or T cells enriched from blood (not recorded which). Receptor source: a woman in her forties who had recovered from COVID-19. Both conserved end residues are part of each CDR3. Each record gives: CDR3 length, J gene, D gene, V gene, clone size, CDR3 DNA, CDR3 protein. The D gene is left open where the match is weak. Size is omitted from some rows. Given values are once, few, many or a class for expanded clones.

>16|TRBJ1-1|TRBD1|TRBV5-1|-
TGCGCCAGCAGAGACCCAGGGGGGCAAATGAACACTGAAGCTTTCTTT
CASRDPGGQMNTEAFF
>13|TRBJ1-1|-|TRBV15|-
TGTGCCACCAGCAGAGAAAAAAATATTGAAGCTTTCTTT
CATSREKNIEAFF
>13|TRBJ1-2|-|TRBV12-3/TRBV12-4|-
TGTGCCAGCAGTTCCGGAGCCATCTATGGCTACACCTTC
CASSSGAIYGYTF
>13|TRBJ2-3|-|TRBV6-1|-
TGTGCCGGTTCAAGCCCGGGCGGGGATACGCAGTATTTT
CAGSSPGGDTQYF
>14|TRBJ1-1|-|TRBV4-3|once
TGCGCCAGCAGCCACCAAAATAGGAACACTGAAGCTTTCTTT
CASSHQNRNTEAFF
>14|TRBJ1-1|TRBD1|TRBV11-2|few
TGTGCCAGCAGCGAAGTCCGGACAGGGAATGAAGCTTTCTTT
CASSEVRTGNEAFF
>14|TRBJ2-7|TRBD2|TRBV6-6|-
TGTGCCAGCAGTCGTGGCGGGGGGTCCTACGAGCAGTACTTC
CASSRGGGSYEQYF
>19|TRBJ1-3|TRBD1|TRBV3-1/TRBV3-2|-
TGTGCCAGCAGCCCCTCCGGGGCAGGGGGTACTGGAATTGGAAACACCATATATTTT
CASSPSGAGGTGIGNTIYF
>16|TRBJ2-2|TRBD2|TRBV6-2/TRBV6-3|-
TGTGCCAGCAGTTGGGAGACTAGCGGGTACACCGGGGAGCTGTTTTTT
CASSWETSGYTGELFF
>13|TRBJ2-2|-|TRBV18|-
TGTGCCAGCTCAAGGGGTTTAACCGGGGAGCTGTTTTTT
CASSRGLTGELFF
>15|TRBJ1-1|TRBD1|TRBV4-3|-
TGCGCCAGCAGCCAAGATTGGGGGGACAGTAATGAAGCTTTCTTT
CASSQDWGDSNEAFF
>15|TRBJ1-1|-|TRBV4-3|-
TGCGCCAGCAGCCAAGATATGACAGAATACACTGAAGCTTTCTTT
CASSQDMTEYTEAFF
>16|TRBJ1-3|-|TRBV9|-
TGTGCCAGCAGCCCCCAGATGGGACTCTCTGGAAACACCATATATTTT
CASSPQMGLSGNTIYF
>15|TRBJ2-1|TRBD2|TRBV28|-
TGTGCCAGCCAACCCGGGACTAGCGGGTACAATGAGCAGTTCTTC
CASQPGTSGYNEQFF
>14|TRBJ1-1|-|TRBV3-1/TRBV3-2|-
TGTGCCAGCAGCCATGCGGGCGCGGGAACTGAAGCTTTCTTT
CASSHAGAGTEAFF
>12|TRBJ1-1|-|TRBV6-6|-
TGTGCCAGCAGTGAGGGTGGCGCTGAAGCTTTCTTT
CASSEGGAEAFF
>16|TRBJ1-2|-|TRBV18|-
TGTGCCAGCTCACCATATCAGCCGACCGACAGCCATGGCTACACCTTC
CASSPYQPTDSHGYTF
>15|TRBJ2-3|TRBD2|TRBV29-1|-
TGCAGCGTTGAAGATCTAGCGGAGGGCACAGATACGCAGTATTTT
CSVEDLAEGTDTQYF
>15|TRBJ1-1|TRBD1|TRBV19|-
TGTGCCAGTAGTATAGTGCAGGGGGTATACACTGAAGCTTTCTTT
CASSIVQGVYTEAFF
>14|TRBJ2-5|-|TRBV18|-
TGTGCCAGCTCACCGAACGCAGTACAAGAGACCCAGTACTTC
CASSPNAVQETQYF
>16|TRBJ2-1|TRBD2|TRBV30|-
TGTGCCTGGTTTAGGGACGGGGCTAGCGGTAAGAATGAGCAGTTCTTC
CAWFRDGASGKNEQFF
>17|TRBJ2-7|TRBD2|TRBV4-2|once
TGTGCCAGCAGCCAAGCCCCGACGGGACTAGGGAGCTACGAGCAGTACTTC
CASSQAPTGLGSYEQYF
>14|TRBJ1-6|-|TRBV11-3|-
TGTGCCAGCAGTGACAGAGACTATAATTCACCCCTCCACTTT
CASSDRDYNSPLHF
>14|TRBJ1-4|TRBD1|TRBV7-8|once
TGTGCCAGCAGCTACGACAGGGTCGGAGGAAAACTGTTTTTT
CASSYDRVGGKLFF
>16|TRBJ1-2|TRBD1|TRBV6-2/TRBV6-3|-
TGTGCCAGCAGTTACCGGACAGGGGCTCGTCGGGATGGCTACACCTTC
CASSYRTGARRDGYTF
>16|TRBJ1-1|-|TRBV4-1|once
TGCGCCAGCAGCCAAGAGGGGTTCGGGGGGAACACTGAAGCTTTCTTT
CASSQEGFGGNTEAFF
>16|TRBJ2-3|TRBD1|TRBV5-1|-
TGCGCCAGCAGCTTCAGGGGGCCATCGAGCACAGATACGCAGTATTTT
CASSFRGPSSTDTQYF
>13|TRBJ2-5|-|TRBV7-8|once
TGTGCCAGCAGCTTGGGCAACCAAGAGACCCAGTACTTC
CASSLGNQETQYF
>14|TRBJ2-5|-|TRBV5-1|-
TGCGCCAGCAAGACTACTACTGGCGGGGAGACCCAGTACTTC
CASKTTTGGETQYF
>15|TRBJ2-3|TRBD2|TRBV19|-
TGTGCCAGTAGTCTCAGGCGGGAGGGCACAGATACGCAGTATTTT
CASSLRREGTDTQYF
>13|TRBJ2-7|TRBD1|TRBV4-3|-
TGCGCCAGCAGCCAAGGCTCAGGGGGCGAGCAGTACTTC
CASSQGSGGEQYF
>12|TRBJ2-5|-|TRBV7-9|-
TGTGCCAGCACACCAATCCGGGAGTCACACAACTTC
CASTPIRESHNF
>13|TRBJ1-4|-|TRBV19|-
TGTGCCAGTAGTCAGGGGCCTTCACGAAAACTGTTTTTT
CASSQGPSRKLFF
>13|TRBJ1-2|TRBD1|TRBV27|-
TGTGCCAGCAGTTCCGGGACAGGGGGTGGCTACACCTTC
CASSSGTGGGYTF
>16|TRBJ1-3|TRBD1|TRBV15|-
TGTGCCACCAGCACTTTACAGGGGGCGCGGGGAAACACCATATATTTT
CATSTLQGARGNTIYF
>19|TRBJ2-3|-|TRBV4-3|-
TGCGCCAGCAGCCAAGATTCGTCATTCCTAAGGGGGGGGCCAGATACGCAGTATTTT
CASSQDSSFLRGGPDTQYF
>16|TRBJ2-2|TRBD2|TRBV27|-
TGTGCCAGCAGTTTAGGACTAGCGGACTACACCGGGGAGCTGTTTTTT
CASSLGLADYTGELFF
>15|TRBJ1-1|TRBD1|TRBV7-8|-
TGTGCCAGCAGCCGAAGACAGGGGATGAACACTGAAGCTTTCTTT
CASSRRQGMNTEAFF
>14|TRBJ2-3|-|TRBV5-1|-
TGCGCCAGCAGCCTTGGGCTTAGCACAGATACGCAGTATTTT
CASSLGLSTDTQYF
>14|TRBJ1-2|-|TRBV7-2|-
TGTGCCAGCAGCGTAGAAGAAAGGGGAACGGGCTACACCTTC
CASSVEERGTGYTF
>17|TRBJ2-1|TRBD2|TRBV11-3|-
TGTGCCAGCAGCTTAGTCTCTAGCGGGAGGGTCGGCGATGAGCAGTTCTTC
CASSLVSSGRVGDEQFF
>14|TRBJ2-5|-|TRBV7-2|-
TGTGCCAGCAGCCGGTGGGAGCGGAAAGAGACCCAGTACTTC
CASSRWERKETQYF
>14|TRBJ2-3|-|TRBV6-4|-
TGTGCCAGCAGTGAAGAGGTCTCCTCAGATACGCAGTATTTT
CASSEEVSSDTQYF
>13|TRBJ1-1|-|TRBV19|-
TGTGCCAGTAGTATGGGGGGGTGGGCTGAAGCTTTCTTT
CASSMGGWAEAFF
>15|TRBJ2-7|TRBD2|TRBV19|-
TGTGCCAGTAGTGTACTAGCGGGAGGGCCTGACGAGCAGTACTTC
CASSVLAGGPDEQYF
>12|TRBJ1-1|-|TRBV3-1/TRBV3-2|-
TGTGCCAGCAGCCAAGTAGAGACTGAAGCTTTCTTT
CASSQVETEAFF
>15|TRBJ2-5|-|TRBV11-3|-
TGTGCCAGCAGCTTACTAAGGGGGAGTACGGAGACCCAGTACTTC
CASSLLRGSTETQYF
>13|TRBJ2-5|-|TRBV3-1/TRBV3-2|-
TGTGCCAGCAGCCGATCCGGAGAAGAGACCCAGTACTTC
CASSRSGEETQYF
>16|TRBJ1-3|-|TRBV7-6|-
TGTGCCAGCAGCGTTCAGACTATTCTCTCCGGAAACACCATATATTTT
CASSVQTILSGNTIYF
>18|TRBJ2-3|TRBD2|TRBV4-1|-
TGCGCCAGCAGCCAAGCCAGGACTAGCGGGAGTAGCACAGATACGCAGTATTTT
CASSQARTSGSSTDTQYF